This TCR beta chain comes out of a study of spatial heterogeneity in lung cancer. Time point noted: blood at routine non-recurrence follow-up after resection. Whole RNA from tumor, nontumor lung or frozen PBMC was sequenced unsorted. Trimming removed 2 bases at V and 2 bases at J, with 11 bases between. This CDR3 is built from 15 residues. Germline assignment: CDR1 SGDLS and CDR2 YYNGEE. This clonotype was recorded many times. TCRdb reprocessed the 5' RACE reads via MiXCR and lists one record per CDR3 protein. The data hold some 110,000 distinct CDR3 sequences, with approximately 12% observed a single time.

Specimen: PBMCs, collected at follow-up. The TCR originated in a male donor with early-stage non-small cell lung cancer. V usage is TRBV9 and J usage is TRBJ2-1; D may be TRBD1 (6 bases). The CDR3 protein is CASSVGTRTYNEQFF. DNA of the CDR3: TGTGCCAGCAGCGTCGGGACACGCACCTACAATGAGCAGTTCTTC.